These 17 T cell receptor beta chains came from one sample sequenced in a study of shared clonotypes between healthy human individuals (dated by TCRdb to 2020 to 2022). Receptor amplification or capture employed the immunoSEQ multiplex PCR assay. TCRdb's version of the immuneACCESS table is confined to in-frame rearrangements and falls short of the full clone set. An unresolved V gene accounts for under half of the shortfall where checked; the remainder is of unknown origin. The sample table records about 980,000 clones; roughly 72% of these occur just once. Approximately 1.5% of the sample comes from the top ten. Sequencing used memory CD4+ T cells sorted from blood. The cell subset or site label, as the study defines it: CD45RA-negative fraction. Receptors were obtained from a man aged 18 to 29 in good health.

CDR3 bases: TGTGCCAGGGGAACAGGGGAATCCAGCTCACCCCTCCACTTT. Protein: CARGTGESSSPLHF. The rearrangement links TRBV6-6 to TRBJ1-6, with TRBD1 identical over 7 bases. Germline lookup yields CDR1 MNHNY and CDR2 SVGAGI (reference sequence). CDR3 length: 14 residues. V dropped 9 bases and J dropped 10; count of bases not matched to a gene: 12.

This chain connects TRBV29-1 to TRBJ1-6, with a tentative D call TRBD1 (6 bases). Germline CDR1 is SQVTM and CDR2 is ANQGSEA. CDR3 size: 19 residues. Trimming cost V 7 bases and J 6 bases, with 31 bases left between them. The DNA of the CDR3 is TGCAGCGCCGGCGCTGGGAGGGGACCAACAGAGGGGGGTAATTCACCCCTCCACTTT. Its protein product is CSAGAGRGPTEGGNSPLHF. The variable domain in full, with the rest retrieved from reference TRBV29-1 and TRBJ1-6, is SAVISQKPSRDICQRGTSLTIQCQVDSQVTMMFWYRQQPGQSLTLIATANQGSEATYESGFVIDKFPISRPNLTFSTLTVSNMSPEDSSIYLCSAGAGRGPTEGGNSPLHFGNGTRLTVT.

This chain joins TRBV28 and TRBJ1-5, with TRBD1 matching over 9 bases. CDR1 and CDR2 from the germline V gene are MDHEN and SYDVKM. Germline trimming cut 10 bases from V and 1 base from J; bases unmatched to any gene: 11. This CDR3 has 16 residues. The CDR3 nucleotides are TGTGCCACCCGCTGGGGGGGACAGGGAAGCAATCAGCCCCAGCATTTT. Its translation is CATRWGGQGSNQPQHF.

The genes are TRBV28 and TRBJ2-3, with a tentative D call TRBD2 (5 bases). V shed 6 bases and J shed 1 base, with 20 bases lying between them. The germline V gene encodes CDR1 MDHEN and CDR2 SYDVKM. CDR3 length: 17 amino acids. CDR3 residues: CASSLIGRTPGTDTQYF. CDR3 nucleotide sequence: TGTGCCAGCAGCCTAATAGGACGGACTCCAGGCACAGATACGCAGTATTTT.

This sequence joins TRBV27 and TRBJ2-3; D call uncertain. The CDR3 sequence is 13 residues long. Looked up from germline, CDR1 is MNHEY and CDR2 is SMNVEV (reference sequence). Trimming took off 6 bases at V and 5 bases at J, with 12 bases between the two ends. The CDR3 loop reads CASRRFLGDTQYF. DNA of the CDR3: TGTGCCAGCAGGAGATTTTTGGGAGATACGCAGTATTTT.

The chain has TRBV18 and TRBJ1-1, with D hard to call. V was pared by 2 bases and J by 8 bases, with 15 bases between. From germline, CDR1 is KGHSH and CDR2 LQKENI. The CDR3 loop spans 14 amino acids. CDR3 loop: CASSPYFRAGEAFF. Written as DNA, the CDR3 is TGTGCCAGCTCACCATACTTCCGTGCGGGGGAAGCTTTCTTT.

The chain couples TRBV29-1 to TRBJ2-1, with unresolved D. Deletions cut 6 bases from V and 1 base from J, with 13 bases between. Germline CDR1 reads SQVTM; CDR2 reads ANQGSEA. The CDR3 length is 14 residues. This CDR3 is CSVVRVSSYNEQFF. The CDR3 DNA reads TGCAGCGTGGTTAGGGTCTCTTCCTACAATGAGCAGTTCTTC.

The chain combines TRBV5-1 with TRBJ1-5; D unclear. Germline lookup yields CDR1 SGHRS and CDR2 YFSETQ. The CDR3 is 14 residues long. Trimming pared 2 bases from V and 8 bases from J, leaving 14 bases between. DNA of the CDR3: TGCGCCAGCAGCTTCACGGGGAGGGAGGAGCCCCAGCATTTT. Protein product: CASSFTGREEPQHF.

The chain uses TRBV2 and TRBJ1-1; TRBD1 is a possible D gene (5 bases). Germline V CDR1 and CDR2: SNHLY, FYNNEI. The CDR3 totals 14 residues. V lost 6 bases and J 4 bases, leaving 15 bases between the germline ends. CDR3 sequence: CASRGVTAITEAFF. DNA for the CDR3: TGTGCCAGCAGGGGGGTTACAGCTATCACTGAAGCTTTCTTT.

CDR3 region: CASSGRDRVILWEQYF. The CDR3 DNA sequence: TGTGCCAGCAGTGGCCGGGACAGGGTCATTCTTTGGGAGCAGTACTTC. This chain uses TRBV6-1 with TRBJ2-7; 9 nucleotides match TRBD1. The V and J ends lost 4 bases and 7 bases, in that order; junction bases with no gene match: 14. Per germline, CDR1 MNHNS and CDR2 SASEGT. The CDR3 loop spans 16 amino acids.

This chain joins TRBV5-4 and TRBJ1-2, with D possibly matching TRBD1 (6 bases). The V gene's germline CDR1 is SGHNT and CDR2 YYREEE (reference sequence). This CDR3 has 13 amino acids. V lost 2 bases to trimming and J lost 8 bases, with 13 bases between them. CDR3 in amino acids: CASSLQGFGGYTF. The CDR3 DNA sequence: TGTGCCAGCAGCTTACAGGGTTTTGGAGGCTACACCTTC.

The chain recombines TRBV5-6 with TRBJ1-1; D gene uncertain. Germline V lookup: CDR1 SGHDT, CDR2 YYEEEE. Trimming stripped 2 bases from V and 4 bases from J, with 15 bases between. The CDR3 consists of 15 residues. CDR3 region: CASSFPQGAPTEAFF. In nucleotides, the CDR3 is TGTGCCAGCAGCTTTCCCCAAGGTGCTCCCACTGAAGCTTTCTTT. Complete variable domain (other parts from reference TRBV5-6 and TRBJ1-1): DAGVTQSPTHLIKTRGQQVTLRCSPKSGHDTVSWYQQALGQGPQFIFQYYEEEERQRGNFPDRFSGHQFPNYSSELNVNALLLGDSALYLCASSFPQGAPTEAFFGQGTRLTVV.

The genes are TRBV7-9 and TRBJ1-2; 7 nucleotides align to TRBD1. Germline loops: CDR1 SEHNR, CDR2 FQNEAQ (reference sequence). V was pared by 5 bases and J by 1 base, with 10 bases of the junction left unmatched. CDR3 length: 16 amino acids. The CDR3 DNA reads TGTGCCAGCAGCCCCCAAGGACAGGACTATAACTATGGCTACACCTTC. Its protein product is CASSPQGQDYNYGYTF. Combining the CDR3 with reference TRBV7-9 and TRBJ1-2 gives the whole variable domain DTGVSQNPRHKITKRGQNVTFRCDPISEHNRLYWYRQTLGQGPEFLTYFQNEAQLEKSRLLSDRFSAERPKGSFSTLEIQRTEQGDSAMYLCASSPQGQDYNYGYTFGSGTRLTVV.

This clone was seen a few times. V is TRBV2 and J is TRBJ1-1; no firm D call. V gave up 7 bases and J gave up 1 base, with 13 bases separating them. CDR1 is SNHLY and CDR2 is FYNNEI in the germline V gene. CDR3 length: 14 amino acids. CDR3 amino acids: CASNRDISNTEAFF. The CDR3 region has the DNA TGTGCCAGCAACCGCGACATTTCGAACACTGAAGCTTTCTTT.

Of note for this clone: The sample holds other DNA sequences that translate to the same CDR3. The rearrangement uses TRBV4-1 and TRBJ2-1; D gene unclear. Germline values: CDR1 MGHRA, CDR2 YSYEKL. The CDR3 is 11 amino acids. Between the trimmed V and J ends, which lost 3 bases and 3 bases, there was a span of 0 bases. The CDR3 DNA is TGCGCCAGCAGCCACTACAATGAGCAGTTCTTC. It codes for CASSHYNEQFF.

CDR3 nucleotide sequence: TGTGCCAGCAGCGCCCAACTAGCGGGAGATCAGGGTGAGCAGTTCTTC. Its translation is CASSAQLAGDQGEQFF. The V call is TRBV7-2, the J call TRBJ2-1, with 11 bases fitting TRBD2. CDR3 length: 16 amino acids. CDR1 SGHTA and CDR2 FQGNSA come from the germline V gene. J was trimmed by 9 bases and V by 5 bases; bases with no gene match: 12.

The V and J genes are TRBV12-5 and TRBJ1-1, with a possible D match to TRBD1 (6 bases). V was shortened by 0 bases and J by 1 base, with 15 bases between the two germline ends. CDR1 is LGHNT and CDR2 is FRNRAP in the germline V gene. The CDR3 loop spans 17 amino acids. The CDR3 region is CASGLVLHDRPNTEAFF. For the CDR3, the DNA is TGTGCTAGTGGTTTGGTACTTCATGACAGGCCGAACACTGAAGCTTTCTTT.